The 27 T cell receptor beta chains in this list originate from one sample, sequenced in a study of blood T cells in healthy people across ages. A sample-barcoded 5' primer and a J-beta primer mix were used in a second PCR of about 6 to 12 cycles. TCRdb processed the 5' RACE reads anew with MiXCR; each CDR3 protein has one entry. The table lists about 830,000 distinct CDR3 sequences, roughly 60% of them singletons. Sequences were obtained from blood. These receptors came from a man aged 25-45 years in good health.

This clonotype occurred many times. The rearrangement links TRBV20-1 to TRBJ2-5; possible D gene TRBD2, 6 bases. The CDR3 extends over 13 amino acids. The germline V and J ends were trimmed by 0 bases and 5 bases, with 10 bases remaining between them. The germline V gene has CDR1 DFQATT and CDR2 SNEGSKA (reference sequence). DNA for the CDR3: TGCAGTGCTAGAGATTGGGGGGAGGAGACCCAGTACTTC. It is translated as CSARDWGEETQYF.

The V gene is TRBV25-1, the J gene TRBJ2-2; 12 bases fit TRBD1. Germline values: CDR1 MGHDK, CDR2 SYGVNS. CDR3 length: 18 amino acids. Trimming removed 4 bases from V and 7 bases from J; junction bases left unmatched: 13. CDR3 amino acids: CASSAPGQGATFNGELFF. CDR3 nucleotide sequence: TGTGCCAGCAGTGCACCGGGACAGGGGGCGACATTCAACGGGGAGCTGTTTTTT.

This chain uses TRBV6-2 or TRBV6-3 with TRBJ1-5; D call uncertain. Trimming removed 0 bases from V and 7 bases from J, with 16 bases in between. The germline V gene encodes CDR1 MNHEY and CDR2 SVGEGT. CDR3 length: 16 amino acids. CDR3 sequence: CASSYSIALVGQPQHF. The CDR3 region has the DNA TGTGCCAGCAGTTACTCGATAGCTTTAGTCGGGCAGCCCCAGCATTTT.

In its sample, this clonotype was seen a few times. This sequence joins TRBV29-1 and TRBJ2-4, with 9 bases identical to TRBD2. The length of the CDR3 is 14 residues. V lost 4 bases, J lost 0 bases, and 1 base stayed unmatched. Germline V gives CDR1 SQVTM, CDR2 ANQGSEA. The CDR3 region is CSVVTSGAKNIQYF. The CDR3 region has the DNA TGCAGCGTTGTGACTAGCGGAGCCAAAAACATTCAGTACTTC.

This clonotype came up once. V usage is TRBV6-5 and J usage is TRBJ2-7, with D possibly being TRBD1 (5 bases). The CDR3 sequence is 14 residues long. V shed 4 bases and J shed 3 bases, with 13 bases lying between them. The germline V gene encodes CDR1 MNHEY and CDR2 SVGAGI. CDR3 DNA: TGTGCCAGCAGTTTCAGGGTCCGTAACTACGAGCAGTACTTC. It encodes CASSFRVRNYEQYF.

This clonotype was seen a handful of times. The chain is built from TRBV5-1 and TRBJ2-1; D unresolved. The germline V gene has CDR1 SGHRS and CDR2 YFSETQ. V dropped 2 bases and J dropped 5 bases, with 8 bases sitting between them. The CDR3 is made up of 13 amino acids. The CDR3 coding sequence is TGCGCCAGCAGCTTATTCCCGAACAATGAGCAGTTCTTC. Amino acid sequence: CASSLFPNNEQFF.

CDR3 loop: CSARDDLAKNIQYF. In DNA, the CDR3 is TGCAGTGCTAGAGATGACCTAGCCAAAAACATTCAGTACTTC. This chain uses TRBV20-1 with TRBJ2-4; no definite D call. CDR3 length: 14 residues. The V end was cut by 0 bases, the J end by 0 bases, with 6 bases between. From germline, CDR1 is DFQATT and CDR2 SNEGSKA (reference sequence).

This clonotype appeared a few times. The chain combines TRBV20-1 with TRBJ1-2, with D hard to call. V lost 4 bases, J lost 7 bases, and 7 bases lay in between. The CDR3 spans 10 residues. In germline, CDR1 is DFQATT, CDR2 SNEGSKA (reference sequence). CDR3 sequence: CSATGLGYTF. The CDR3 bases are TGCAGTGCTACAGGACTTGGCTACACCTTC.

CDR3 in DNA: TGTGCCAGTCGATCAGGACGAAAAGAGACCCAGTACTTC. It encodes CASRSGRKETQYF. The chain uses TRBV7-2 and TRBJ2-5; D is uncertain. The CDR3 is made up of 13 amino acids. CDR1 is SGHTA and CDR2 is FQGNSA in the germline V gene. The germline V and J ends were trimmed by 9 bases and 3 bases, with 14 bases remaining between them. Filled out from reference TRBV7-2 and TRBJ2-5, the complete variable domain reads GAGVSQSPSNKVTEKGKDVELRCDPISGHTALYWYRQSLGQGLEFLIYFQGNSAPDKSGLPSDRFSAERTGGSVSTLTIQRTQQEDSAVYLCASRSGRKETQYFGPGTRLLVL.

The chain uses TRBV25-1 and TRBJ2-4; D unclear. The J call may be wrong; the DNA end is better matched by TRBJ2-7. Germline loops: CDR1 MGHDK, CDR2 SYGVNS. CDR3 length equals 12 residues. The CDR3 here is CASSELGYEQYF. CDR3 DNA sequence: TGTGCCAGCAGTGAACTTGGCTACGAGCAGTACTTC.

This clonotype was recorded a few times. This chain links TRBV7-9 with TRBJ2-1, with TRBD2 matching over 8 bases. The CDR3 consists of 17 residues. CDR1 and CDR2 from the germline V gene are SEHNR and FQNEAQ (reference sequence). Losses at the gene ends were 1 base for V and 4 bases for J; bases not matched to a gene: 9. CDR3 sequence reads: CASSLGSGTSGYNEQFF. The CDR3 DNA is TGTGCCAGCAGCTTAGGGTCGGGTACTAGCGGATACAATGAGCAGTTCTTC.

The chain employs TRBV24-1 and TRBJ2-1; 10 bases fit TRBD1. V trimming: 4 bases; J trimming: 7 bases; junction bases outside the gene matches: 9. Germline assignment: CDR1 KGHDR and CDR2 SFDVKD. The CDR3 has 16 amino acids. The CDR3 sequence: CATSESTGGGLNEQFF. In DNA, the CDR3 is TGTGCCACCAGTGAATCGACAGGGGGCGGCTTGAATGAGCAGTTCTTC.

V usage is TRBV20-1 and J usage is TRBJ2-1; D remains unclear. The V and J ends lost 0 bases and 12 bases respectively, with 12 bases between them. The CDR3 length is 12 residues. Germline loops: CDR1 DFQATT, CDR2 SNEGSKA (reference sequence). CDR3 DNA sequence: TGCAGTGCTAGAGAATCCGGGCTCGTGCAGTTCTTC. This translates into CSARESGLVQFF.

This clonotype was seen just once. This sequence joins TRBV20-1 and TRBJ1-1; D is unclear. The V gene's germline CDR1 is DFQATT and CDR2 SNEGSKA (reference sequence). Trimming took off 6 bases at V and 1 base at J, with 12 bases between the two ends. The CDR3 spans 13 residues. CDR3 sequence (DNA): TGCAGTGCGCGGAGCGGAAGGAACACTGAAGCTTTCTTT. It translates to CSARSGRNTEAFF.

The chain carries TRBV6-5 and TRBJ2-7, with 7 bases fitting TRBD1. Germline-derived CDR1 and CDR2 are MNHEY and SVGAGI. The ends lost 7 bases at V and 1 base at J; junction bases unmatched: 7. The CDR3 contains 14 residues. The DNA of the CDR3 is TGTGCCAGCAAACCGGGACAGATATCCTACGAGCAGTACTTC. Its protein is CASKPGQISYEQYF.

The V call is TRBV13, the J call TRBJ2-1; TRBD2 is a possible D gene (7 bases). CDR1 is PRHDT and CDR2 is FYEKMQ in the germline V gene (reference sequence). Trimming shortened V by 2 bases and J by 2 bases, and 16 bases separated the two germline ends. This CDR3 has 17 residues. In nucleotides, the CDR3 is TGTGCCAGCAGCTTAATGGGGGGGGCCCTTACCTACAATGAGCAGTTCTTC. Protein: CASSLMGGALTYNEQFF.

J is TRBJ2-5 and V is TRBV6-2 or TRBV6-3, with D possibly being TRBD1 (6 bases). The J call may be in error: the DNA end matches TRBJ2-7 better. The V gene's germline CDR1 is MNHEY and CDR2 SVGEGT. The CDR3 loop spans 13 amino acids. The CDR3 region has the DNA TGTGCCAGCAAACTCGACAGGCTATACGAGCAGTACTTC. This sequence encodes CASKLDRLYEQYF.

The chain joins TRBV7-2 to TRBJ2-6, with D unclear. With 2 bases removed from V and 1 base from J, the gap between germline ends came to 3 bases. Germline V gene data show CDR1 as SGHTA and CDR2 as FQGNSA. CDR3 size: 14 residues. In DNA form, the CDR3 reads TGTGCCAGCAGCTTAAAATCTGGGGCCAACGTCCTGACTTTC. Protein product: CASSLKSGANVLTF.

This clonotype appeared a few times. The chain uses TRBV6-2 or TRBV6-3 and TRBJ1-2; maybe TRBD1 (5 bases). V lost 4 bases and J lost 5, with 11 bases in between. The V gene's germline CDR1 is MNHEY and CDR2 SVGEGT. The CDR3 consists of 13 residues. This CDR3 is CASSWDVAYGYTF. The CDR3 DNA sequence: TGTGCCAGCAGTTGGGACGTCGCTTATGGCTACACCTTC.

The gene calls are TRBV7-2 and TRBJ2-1; D tentatively fits TRBD1 or TRBD2 (6 bases each). The CDR3 runs to 17 residues. CDR1 is SGHTA and CDR2 is FQGNSA in the germline V gene. Trimming removed 0 bases at V and 5 bases at J, with 17 bases between. CDR3 in amino acids: CASSLADGGAGHNEQFF. CDR3 nucleotides: TGTGCCAGCAGCTTAGCCGACGGGGGCGCCGGACACAATGAGCAGTTCTTC.

V gene TRBV7-9 combines with J gene TRBJ2-5; D unclear. Germline V CDR1 and CDR2: SEHNR, FQNEAQ (reference sequence). The V and J ends lost 5 bases and 6 bases respectively, with 13 bases between them. The CDR3 is 13 amino acids. The DNA of the CDR3 is TGTGCCAGCAGCCCGCCAGCCCAGCAGACCCAGTACTTC. As protein: CASSPPAQQTQYF. The full variable domain, its missing parts supplied by reference TRBV7-9 and TRBJ2-5, is DTGVSQNPRHKITKRGQNVTFRCDPISEHNRLYWYRQTLGQGPEFLTYFQNEAQLEKSRLLSDRFSAERPKGSFSTLEIQRTEQGDSAMYLCASSPPAQQTQYFGPGTRLLVL.

The V call is TRBV5-1, the J call TRBJ2-4; 11 bases agree with TRBD2. Germline trimming cut 4 bases from V and 7 bases from J; bases unmatched to any gene: 16. The CDR3 contains 18 residues. Germline values: CDR1 SGHRS, CDR2 YFSETQ. CDR3 amino acids: CASSPGGTSGRMRNIQYF. In nucleotides, the CDR3 is TGCGCCAGCAGCCCGGGCGGTACTAGCGGGAGAATGAGGAACATTCAGTACTTC.

The rearrangement joins TRBV11-3 to TRBJ2-1; 8 positions match TRBD2. Per the germline V gene, CDR1 is SGHNT and CDR2 is YENEEA. V trimming: 3 bases; J trimming: 5 bases; junction bases outside the gene matches: 6. The CDR3 is 15 amino acids. CDR3 in DNA: TGTGCCAGCAGCTTGAGGCGGGGGGAAAACAATGAGCAGTTCTTC. It yields the protein CASSLRRGENNEQFF.

This chain joins TRBV11-2 and TRBJ2-7; unclear D gene. This CDR3 comprises 14 residues. V lost 2 bases and J 4 bases, leaving 12 bases between the germline ends. Germline V gene sequence: CDR1 SGHAT, CDR2 FQNNGV. CDR3 sequence reads: CASSLKVASYEQYF. CDR3 coding DNA: TGTGCCAGCAGCTTAAAGGTGGCCAGTTACGAGCAGTACTTC.

The chain is built from TRBV11-3 and TRBJ2-1; TRBD2 matches at 9 bases. The CDR3 spans 18 residues. Germline lookup yields CDR1 SGHNT and CDR2 YENEEA. The V segment lost 0 bases and the J segment 4 bases; nucleotides outside the gene matches: 10. CDR3 loop: CASSLDQGGTSGYNEQFF. CDR3 DNA sequence: TGTGCCAGCAGCTTAGATCAGGGTGGAACTAGCGGGTACAATGAGCAGTTCTTC.

In this sample, this clonotype turned up a few times. The chain couples TRBV7-2 to TRBJ2-1; 9 bases fit TRBD2. V trimming: 5 bases; J trimming: 2 bases; junction bases outside the gene matches: 10. Germline lookup yields CDR1 SGHTA and CDR2 FQGNSA. The CDR3 loop spans 17 amino acids. Here the CDR3 DNA reads TGTGCCAGCAGCCTAGTGGTAGCGGGAGCTACCTACAATGAGCAGTTCTTC. This translates into CASSLVVAGATYNEQFF.

In this sample, this clonotype turned up a few times. The genes are TRBV29-1 and TRBJ2-1, with D hard to call. The CDR3 sequence is 12 residues long. V was pared by 5 bases and J by 4 bases, with 9 bases between. Germline-derived CDR1 and CDR2 are SQVTM and ANQGSEA. The CDR3 DNA follows: TGCAGCGTTTTGTCAGCGTACAATGAGCAGTTCTTC. Translation: CSVLSAYNEQFF.